This T cell receptor (beta chain) was profiled in a study of PD-1 blockade in classical Hodgkin lymphoma. Study-level results: Exclusion was the outcome for patients who began nivolumab under 1 year after ASCT. Baseline diversity in complete responders resembled that of newly diagnosed patients. Prior therapy or disease activity may underlie the repertoire differences, whose causes remain undefined.

Sequenced by immunoSEQ multiplex PCR; TCRdb stores in-frame clones only, minus some. The sample contains approximately 39,000 clones, over 70% of which appear only once. Time point noted: cycle 4 day 1 (C4D1), after less than 7 weeks of nivolumab. Every patient had relapsed following autologous stem cell transplantation, and cohorts differed in brentuximab vedotin exposure. Patients showed best responses of complete response, partial response or progressive disease. In regard to this clone: Antigen: not known.

The source material was peripheral blood mononuclear cells (PBMCs), sampled before the fourth cycle of nivolumab. The source is a human donor with classical Hodgkin lymphoma.

CDR3 nucleotides: TGTGCCAGCAGCGAACAGGGTTTGACCGGGGAGCTGTTTTTT. As protein: CASSEQGLTGELFF. The chain is built from TRBV11-2 and TRBJ2-2; TRBD1 might be the D (6 bases). The CDR3 loop spans 14 amino acids. Germline CDR1 SGHAT, CDR2 FQNNGV. The V end was cut by 5 bases, the J end by 5 bases, with 12 bases between.